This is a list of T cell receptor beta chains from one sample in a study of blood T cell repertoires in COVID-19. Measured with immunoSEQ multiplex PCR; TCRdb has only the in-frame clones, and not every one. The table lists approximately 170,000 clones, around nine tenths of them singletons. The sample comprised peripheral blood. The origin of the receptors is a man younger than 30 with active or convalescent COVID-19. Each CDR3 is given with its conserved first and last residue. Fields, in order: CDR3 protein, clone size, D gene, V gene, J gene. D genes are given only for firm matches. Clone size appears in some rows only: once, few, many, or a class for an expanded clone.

CDR3: CASSRPGQESYEQYF
size: NA
D: TRBD1
V: TRBV7-2
J: TRBJ2-7

CDR3: CASSWGTVWDTEAFF
size: NA
D: TRBD1
V: TRBV5-8
J: TRBJ1-1

CDR3: CASSPPEREGFSREQFF
size: NA
D: TRBD2
V: TRBV5-4
J: TRBJ2-1

CDR3: CASSLTGLNTEAFF
size: few
D: NA
V: TRBV5-1
J: TRBJ1-1

CDR3: CASSNRVDRVNTEAFF
size: NA
D: NA
V: TRBV21-1
J: TRBJ1-1

CDR3: CSVERKLGEGEQFF
size: once
D: NA
V: TRBV29-1
J: TRBJ2-1

CDR3: CASSSEQGNNYGYTF
size: NA
D: TRBD1
V: TRBV5-4
J: TRBJ1-2

CDR3: CAISRTPGTGELFF
size: NA
D: NA
V: TRBV10-3
J: TRBJ2-2

CDR3: CSVETGQGVRDETQYF
size: NA
D: TRBD1
V: TRBV29-1
J: TRBJ2-5

CDR3: CASSLNRGSGNTIYF
size: NA
D: TRBD1
V: TRBV6-5
J: TRBJ1-3

CDR3: CASSSWTGTTEAFF
size: NA
D: TRBD1
V: TRBV7-2
J: TRBJ1-1

CDR3: CASADLNSYNEQFF
size: NA
D: NA
V: TRBV3-1/TRBV3-2
J: TRBJ2-1

CDR3: CASSLGQGATEAFF
size: NA
D: TRBD1
V: TRBV27
J: TRBJ1-1

CDR3: CASTGTSGRGDNEQFF
size: NA
D: TRBD2
V: TRBV7-9
J: TRBJ2-1

CDR3: CASSPAGFYGYTF
size: NA
D: NA
V: TRBV28
J: TRBJ1-2

CDR3: CASRIGQGNQPQHF
size: NA
D: TRBD1
V: TRBV7-2
J: TRBJ1-5

CDR3: CASRPGLGNEKLFF
size: once
D: NA
V: TRBV27
J: TRBJ1-4

CDR3: CASSQLPQGTGGELFF
size: NA
D: TRBD1
V: TRBV3-1/TRBV3-2
J: TRBJ2-2

CDR3: CARQRGPLSEYHYGYTF
size: NA
D: TRBD1
V: TRBV9
J: TRBJ1-2

CDR3: CASSQLSLASGELFF
size: NA
D: NA
V: TRBV4-2
J: TRBJ2-2

CDR3: CASSQEKAGKPYEQYF
size: NA
D: TRBD2
V: TRBV3-1/TRBV3-2
J: TRBJ2-7

CDR3: CASSPTGGLGTEAFF
size: NA
D: TRBD1
V: TRBV18
J: TRBJ1-1

CDR3: CATSAAGERANYGYTF
size: NA
D: NA
V: TRBV24-1
J: TRBJ1-2

CDR3: CASSQDPMRDTEAFF
size: NA
D: NA
V: TRBV4-1
J: TRBJ1-1

CDR3: CASSLGGIDEAFF
size: NA
D: NA
V: TRBV5-8
J: TRBJ1-1

CDR3: CATSDFGRGGYTF
size: NA
D: NA
V: TRBV24-1
J: TRBJ1-2

CDR3: CASSLASYGYTF
size: NA
D: NA
V: TRBV5-1
J: TRBJ1-2

CDR3: CASSELTGTVNSPLHF
size: few
D: TRBD1
V: TRBV25-1
J: TRBJ1-6

CDR3: CASSPMALRGYTF
size: NA
D: NA
V: TRBV14
J: TRBJ1-2

CDR3: CASSLEGAGNTEAFF
size: NA
D: NA
V: TRBV5-1
J: TRBJ1-1

CDR3: CASNNRGGSSYEQYF
size: NA
D: NA
V: TRBV7-2
J: TRBJ2-7

CDR3: CASSDRFVSPLHF
size: NA
D: NA
V: TRBV19
J: TRBJ1-6

CDR3: CAIPTDTDTQYF
size: NA
D: NA
V: TRBV6-5
J: TRBJ2-3

CDR3: CASSVAGGQSYEKLFF
size: NA
D: TRBD1
V: TRBV9
J: TRBJ1-4

CDR3: CASSQDSGVRSYNEQFF
size: NA
D: NA
V: TRBV3-1/TRBV3-2
J: TRBJ2-1

CDR3: CASSSGTYSYNEQFF
size: NA
D: NA
V: TRBV27
J: TRBJ2-1

CDR3: CASSLGAGTEAFF
size: NA
D: NA
V: TRBV5-4
J: TRBJ1-1

CDR3: CASSYSTYGYTF
size: NA
D: NA
V: TRBV6-2/TRBV6-3
J: TRBJ1-2

CDR3: CASSQDRDGSGTRTDTQYF
size: NA
D: NA
V: TRBV4-1
J: TRBJ2-3

CDR3: CASGQENTEAFF
size: NA
D: TRBD1
V: TRBV28
J: TRBJ1-1

CDR3: CASSLVPSLRETQYF
size: NA
D: NA
V: TRBV5-1
J: TRBJ2-5

CDR3: CASSRTADKAFF
size: NA
D: NA
V: TRBV6-2/TRBV6-3
J: TRBJ1-1

CDR3: CASSLFPGRSNQPQHF
size: NA
D: NA
V: TRBV28
J: TRBJ1-5

CDR3: CSVEGDGRGRYNEQFF
size: NA
D: NA
V: TRBV29-1
J: TRBJ2-1

CDR3: CASSPMTGSNTGELFF
size: NA
D: TRBD1
V: TRBV18
J: TRBJ2-2